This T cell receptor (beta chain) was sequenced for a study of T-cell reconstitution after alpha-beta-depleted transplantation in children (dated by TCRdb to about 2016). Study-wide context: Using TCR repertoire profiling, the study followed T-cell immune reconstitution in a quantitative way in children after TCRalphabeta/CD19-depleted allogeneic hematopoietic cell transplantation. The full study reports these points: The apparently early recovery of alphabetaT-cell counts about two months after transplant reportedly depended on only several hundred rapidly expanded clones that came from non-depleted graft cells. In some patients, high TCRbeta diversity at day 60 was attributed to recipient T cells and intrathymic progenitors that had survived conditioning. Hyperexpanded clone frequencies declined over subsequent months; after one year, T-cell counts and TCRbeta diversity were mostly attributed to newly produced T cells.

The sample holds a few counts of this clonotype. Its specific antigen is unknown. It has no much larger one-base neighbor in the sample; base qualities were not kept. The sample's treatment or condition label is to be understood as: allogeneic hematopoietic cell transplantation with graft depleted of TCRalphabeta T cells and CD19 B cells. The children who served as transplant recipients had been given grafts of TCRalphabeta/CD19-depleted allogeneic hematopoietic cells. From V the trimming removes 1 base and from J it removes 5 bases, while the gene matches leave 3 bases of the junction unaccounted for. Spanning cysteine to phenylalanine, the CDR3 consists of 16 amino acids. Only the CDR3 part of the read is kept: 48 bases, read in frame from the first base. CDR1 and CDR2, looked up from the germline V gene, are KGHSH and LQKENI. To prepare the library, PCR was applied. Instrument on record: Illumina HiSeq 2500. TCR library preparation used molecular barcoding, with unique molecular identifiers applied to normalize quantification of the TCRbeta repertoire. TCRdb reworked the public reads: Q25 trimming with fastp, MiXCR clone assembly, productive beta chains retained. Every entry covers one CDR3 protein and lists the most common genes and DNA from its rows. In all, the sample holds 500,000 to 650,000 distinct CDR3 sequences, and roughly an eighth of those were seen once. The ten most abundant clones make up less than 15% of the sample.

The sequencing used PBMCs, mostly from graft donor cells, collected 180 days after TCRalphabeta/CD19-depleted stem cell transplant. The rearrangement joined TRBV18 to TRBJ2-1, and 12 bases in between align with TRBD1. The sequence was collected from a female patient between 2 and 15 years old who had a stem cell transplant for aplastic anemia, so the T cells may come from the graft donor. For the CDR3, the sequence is CASSPQGTGGHNEQFF. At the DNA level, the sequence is TGTGCCAGCTCACCACAAGGGACAGGGGGCCACAATGAGCAGTTCTTC.